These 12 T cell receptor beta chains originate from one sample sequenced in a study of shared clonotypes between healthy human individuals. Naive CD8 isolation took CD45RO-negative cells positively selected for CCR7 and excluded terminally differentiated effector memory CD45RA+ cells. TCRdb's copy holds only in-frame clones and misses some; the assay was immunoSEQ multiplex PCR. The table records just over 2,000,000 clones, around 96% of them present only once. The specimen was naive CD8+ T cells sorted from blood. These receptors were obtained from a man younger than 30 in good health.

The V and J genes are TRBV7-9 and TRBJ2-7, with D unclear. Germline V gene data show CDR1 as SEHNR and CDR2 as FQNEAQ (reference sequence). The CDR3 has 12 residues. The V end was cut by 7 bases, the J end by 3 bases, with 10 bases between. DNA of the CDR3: TGTGCCAGCACCTCTGACGGCTACGAGCAGTACTTC. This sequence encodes CASTSDGYEQYF.

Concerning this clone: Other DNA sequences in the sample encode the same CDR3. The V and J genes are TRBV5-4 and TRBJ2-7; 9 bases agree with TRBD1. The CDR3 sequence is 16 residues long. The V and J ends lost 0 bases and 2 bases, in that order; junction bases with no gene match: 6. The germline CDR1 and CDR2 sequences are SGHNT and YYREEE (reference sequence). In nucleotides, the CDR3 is TGTGCCAGCAGCTTGGGGGGGACAGGGATAACCTACGAGCAGTACTTC. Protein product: CASSLGGTGITYEQYF.

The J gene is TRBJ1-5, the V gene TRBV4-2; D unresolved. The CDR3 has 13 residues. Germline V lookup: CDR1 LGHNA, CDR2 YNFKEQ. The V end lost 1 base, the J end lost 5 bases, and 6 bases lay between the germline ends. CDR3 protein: CASSQVADQPQHF. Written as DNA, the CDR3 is TGTGCCAGCAGCCAAGTCGCAGATCAGCCCCAGCATTTT.

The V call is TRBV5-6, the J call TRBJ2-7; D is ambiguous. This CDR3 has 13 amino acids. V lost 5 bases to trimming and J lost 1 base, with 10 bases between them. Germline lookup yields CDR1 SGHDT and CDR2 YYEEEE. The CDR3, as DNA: TGTGCCAGCAGTTTCGACGTTTCCTACGAGCAGTACTTC. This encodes CASSFDVSYEQYF. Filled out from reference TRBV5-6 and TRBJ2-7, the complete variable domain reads DAGVTQSPTHLIKTRGQQVTLRCSPKSGHDTVSWYQQALGQGPQFIFQYYEEEERQRGNFPDRFSGHQFPNYSSELNVNALLLGDSALYLCASSFDVSYEQYFGPGTRLTVT.

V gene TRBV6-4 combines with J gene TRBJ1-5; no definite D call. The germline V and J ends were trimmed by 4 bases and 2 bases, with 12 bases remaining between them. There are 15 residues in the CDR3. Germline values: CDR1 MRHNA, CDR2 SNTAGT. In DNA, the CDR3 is TGTGCCAGCAGTGTAGTACGTACGGGCAATCAGCCCCAGCATTTT. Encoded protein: CASSVVRTGNQPQHF.

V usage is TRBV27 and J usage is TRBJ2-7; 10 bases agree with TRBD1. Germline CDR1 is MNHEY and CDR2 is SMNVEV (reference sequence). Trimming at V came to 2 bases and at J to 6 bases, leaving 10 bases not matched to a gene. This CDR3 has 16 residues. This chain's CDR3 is CASSLIIGQGVSEQYF. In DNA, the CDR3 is TGTGCCAGCAGTTTAATCATCGGACAGGGGGTAAGCGAGCAGTACTTC.

CDR3 in amino acids: CASSLGLSGGTEAFF. Here the CDR3 DNA reads TGTGCCAGCAGCTTAGGCCTCTCCGGGGGGACTGAAGCTTTCTTT. The J gene is TRBJ1-1, the V gene TRBV13; TRBD1 is a possible D gene (5 bases). CDR1 and CDR2 from the germline V gene are PRHDT and FYEKMQ (reference sequence). The CDR3 totals 15 residues. Trimming took off 0 bases at V and 5 bases at J, with 13 bases between the two ends.

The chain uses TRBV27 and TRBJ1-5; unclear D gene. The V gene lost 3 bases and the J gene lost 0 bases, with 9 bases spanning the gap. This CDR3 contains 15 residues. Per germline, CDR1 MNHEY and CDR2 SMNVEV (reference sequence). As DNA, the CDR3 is TGTGCCAGCAGTTTGGACCAGTATAGCAATCAGCCCCAGCATTTT. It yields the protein CASSLDQYSNQPQHF.

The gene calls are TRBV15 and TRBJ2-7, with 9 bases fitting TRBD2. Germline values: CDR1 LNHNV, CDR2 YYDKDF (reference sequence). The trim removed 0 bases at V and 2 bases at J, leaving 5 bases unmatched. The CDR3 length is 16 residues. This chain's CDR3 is CATSRDSGSSPYEQYF. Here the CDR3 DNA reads TGTGCCACCAGCAGAGATAGCGGGAGTAGTCCCTACGAGCAGTACTTC. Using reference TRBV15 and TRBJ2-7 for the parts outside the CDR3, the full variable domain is DAMVIQNPRYQVTQFGKPVTLSCSQTLNHNVMYWYQQKSSQAPKLLFHYYDKDFNNEADTPDNFQSRRPNTSFCFLDIRSPGLGDTAMYLCATSRDSGSSPYEQYFGPGTRLTVT.

CDR3 residues: CASSASPNEKLFF. CDR3 sequence (DNA): TGTGCCAGCAGCGCCTCTCCGAATGAAAAACTGTTTTTT. The chain combines TRBV6-5 with TRBJ1-4; D is ambiguous. The V gene's germline CDR1 is MNHEY and CDR2 SVGAGI. This CDR3 comprises 13 residues. The ends were cut back, 6 bases at V and 5 bases at J, with 10 bases in the middle.

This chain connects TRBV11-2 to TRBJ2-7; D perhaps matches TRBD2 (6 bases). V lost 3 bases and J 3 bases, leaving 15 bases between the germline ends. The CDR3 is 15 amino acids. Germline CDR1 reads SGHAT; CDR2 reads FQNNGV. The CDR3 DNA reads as TGTGCCAGCAGCTTGGAGGGGACTCGACACTACGAGCAGTACTTC. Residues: CASSLEGTRHYEQYF.

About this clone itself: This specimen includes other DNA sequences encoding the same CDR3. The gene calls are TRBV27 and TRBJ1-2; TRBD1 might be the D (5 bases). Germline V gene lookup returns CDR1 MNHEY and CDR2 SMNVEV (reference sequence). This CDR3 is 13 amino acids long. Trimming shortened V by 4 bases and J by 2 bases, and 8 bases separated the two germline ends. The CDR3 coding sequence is TGTGCCAGCAGTTACGGGACCAACTATGGCTACACCTTC. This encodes CASSYGTNYGYTF.